The entry that follows covers one T cell receptor (beta chain) sequence. Its antigen is still unknown. Amplified TCR beta CDR3 regions derived from RNA transcripts. An initial round of RT-PCR targeting the TCR CDR3 relied on the HTBI primer set. One entry per CDR3 protein, called by TCRdb with MiXCR from the multiplex PCR reads. The sample holds 540,000 or so distinct CDR3 sequences; about half are singletons and the top ten take 15% to 20%. Not enrolled were patients with uncontrolled infection, other autoimmune disease, pregnancy or lactation. This sample is drawn from a study of T cells in Graves' hyperthyroidism and ophthalmopathy. Overall study results and limits: In simple terms, a model built on 13 V-J features told ophthalmopathy apart from stable hyperthyroidism. Blood also contained most expanded thyroid clonotypes above 0.001.

Germline loops: CDR1 SGDLS, CDR2 YYNGEE. This CDR3 is built from 15 residues. Unmatched junction bases numbered 16, after V lost 4 bases and J lost 9 bases. This TCR derives from an adult woman with Graves' disease, either hyperthyroidism or ophthalmopathy (not recorded which). Sequencing was performed on peripheral blood or thyroid tissue (not recorded which). This rearrangement joins TRBV9 to TRBJ2-7; 7 positions agree with TRBD2. The DNA for the CDR3 is TGTGCCAGCAGCTTAGAGAGCGGGAAGGTAGATACGCAGTACTTC. As protein: CASSLESGKVDTQYF.